This T cell receptor beta chain came from a study of blood T cell repertoires in COVID-19. In the original analysis: Nucleated cell counts were estimated from reference gene primer amplification. Profiling relied on immunoSEQ multiplex PCR, and the TCRdb table lists in-frame clones only, not all of them. The V and J calls and clone size are taken from that table; D and trimming were inferred from the DNA. Among 200,000 or so clones listed, around 82% were seen once. The CDR3 has 12 residues. CDR1 SGHRS and CDR2 YFSETQ come from the germline V gene. V lost 5 bases, J lost 8 bases, and 13 bases lay in between. Everyone who took part was roughly 18 to 89 years old, and they came from some 23 US areas. Clinical history as reported by participants underpinned cohort assignment. Individuals in the exposed group had encountered a COVID-19 case within 2 weeks preceding study entry.

The specimen was PBMCs or T cells enriched from blood (not recorded which). The sequence was obtained from a woman aged 50 to 60 who had been exposed to COVID-19. The chain carries TRBV5-1 and TRBJ1-2; D perhaps matches TRBD1 (6 bases). CDR3 amino acids: CASSQQGQGYTF. The CDR3 DNA is TGCGCCAGCAGTCAACAGGGCCAAGGCTACACCTTC. The whole variable domain, filled in from reference TRBV5-1 and TRBJ1-2, reads KAGVTQTPRYLIKTRGQQVTLSCSPISGHRSVSWYQQTPGQGLQFLFEYFSETQRNKGNFPGRFSGRQFSNSRSEMNVSTLELGDSALYLCASSQQGQGYTFGSGTRLTVV.